The text below deals with one T cell receptor beta chain. The antigen remains unidentified. This sample is part of a study of cytomegalovirus exposure and HLA in healthy donors. Findings and limits, study-wide: The investigators catalogued 150 to 200 TCR beta chains as cytomegalovirus-associated. Subsequent analysis found a tendency for first-cohort TCR clusters to co-occur within the 120 validation repertoires.

Donors were drawn from the approximately 120-subject validation cohort, separate from the approximately 700-subject first cohort. Some clones are missing from TCRdb's copy, which holds only in-frame ones; the method was immunoSEQ multiplex PCR. In the table there are 71,000 or so clones, 94% of which are singletons. The length of the CDR3 is 14 residues. Per germline, CDR1 SGHTA and CDR2 FQGNSA. The V end was cut by 6 bases, the J end by 5 bases, with 17 bases between. Sequencing was carried out using PBMCs. The TCR originated in a woman under 30 in good health and CMV-seronegative. J is TRBJ2-7 and V is TRBV7-2, with a weak D call TRBD2 (6 bases). CDR3 nucleotide sequence: TGTGCCAGCAGAGCTATAGGAGGGCCCCACGAGCAGTACTTC. This gives the protein CASRAIGGPHEQYF.